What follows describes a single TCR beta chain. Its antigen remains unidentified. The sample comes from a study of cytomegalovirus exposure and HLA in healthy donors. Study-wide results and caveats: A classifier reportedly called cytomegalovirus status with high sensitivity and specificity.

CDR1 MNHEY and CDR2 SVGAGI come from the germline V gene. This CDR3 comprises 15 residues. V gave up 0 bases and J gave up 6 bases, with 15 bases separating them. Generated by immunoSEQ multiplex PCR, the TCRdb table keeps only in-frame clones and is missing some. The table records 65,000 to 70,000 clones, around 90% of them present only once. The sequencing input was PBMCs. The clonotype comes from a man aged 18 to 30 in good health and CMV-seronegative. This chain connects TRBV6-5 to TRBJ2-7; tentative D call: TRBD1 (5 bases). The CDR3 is CASSYSLQGPSEQYF. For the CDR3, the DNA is TGTGCCAGCAGTTACTCGCTCCAGGGCCCTAGCGAGCAGTACTTC.